The text below deals with one TCR beta chain. Its antigen remains unidentified. These data come from a study of T cell responses to AZD1222 COVID-19 vaccine. Study conclusions and caveats: Researchers report vaccine-associated CD4 TCRs spanning spike, with dominance at 160-218 and 743-854. Recipients of two AZD1222 doses showed rising Spike-specific TCR breadth and depth. Repertoire sampling happened only post peak T cell response. Unmutated regions of variants are reportedly targeted by nearly half of spike-specific TCRs.

Some clones are missing from TCRdb's copy, which holds only in-frame ones; the method was immunoSEQ multiplex PCR. The sample shows about 60,000 clones, around 85% of them seen only once. The CDR3 covers 16 residues. Germline values: CDR1 SEHNR, CDR2 FQNEAQ (reference sequence). V shed 5 bases and J 2 bases; nucleotides not matched to a gene: 8. This material consisted of peripheral blood, taken on day 0 of AZD1222 vaccination. This sequence originates from an adult in good health. This chain links TRBV7-9 with TRBJ2-3; TRBD2 matches 9 bases. The CDR3 DNA reads TGTGCCAGCAGCCCTGGTAGCGGGAGCTTCACAGATACGCAGTATTTT. It is translated as CASSPGSGSFTDTQYF.